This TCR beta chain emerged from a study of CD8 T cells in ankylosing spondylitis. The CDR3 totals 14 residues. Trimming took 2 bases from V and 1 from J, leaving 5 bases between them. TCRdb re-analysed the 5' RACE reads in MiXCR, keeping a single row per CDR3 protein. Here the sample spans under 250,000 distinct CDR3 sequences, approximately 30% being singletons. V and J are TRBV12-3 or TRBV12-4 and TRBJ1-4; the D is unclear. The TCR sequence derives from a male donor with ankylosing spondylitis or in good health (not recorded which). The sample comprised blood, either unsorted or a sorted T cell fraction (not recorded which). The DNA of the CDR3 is TGTGCCAGCAGTTTAAAGATAACTAATGAAAAACTGTTTTTT. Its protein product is CASSLKITNEKLFF.